The rows below give T cell receptor beta chains drawn from one sample of a study of CD8 T cells in ankylosing spondylitis. TCRdb used MiXCR to reprocess the 5' RACE reads, holding one entry per CDR3 protein. Of 750,000 to 850,000 distinct CDR3 sequences in the sample, around 11% were seen once. Input material: blood, either unsorted or a sorted T cell fraction (not recorded which). The receptors were gathered from a male donor with ankylosing spondylitis. The CDR3 runs from the conserved cysteine through the conserved F or W.

cdr3_aa v_call cdr3_length j_call
CASSWGSNQPQHF TRBV12-3/TRBV12-4 13 TRBJ1-5
CASSLGRNIQYF TRBV7-2 12 TRBJ2-4
CASYSRGTEAFF TRBV12-5 12 TRBJ1-1
CASSSTGLLFYGYTF TRBV6-1 15 TRBJ1-2
CASSLGGFVETQYF TRBV3-1 14 TRBJ2-5
CASSQERWSAEQFF TRBV4-3 14 TRBJ2-1
CASSQTVDTEAFF TRBV7-8 13 TRBJ1-1
CSASQAGGHREQYF TRBV20-1 14 TRBJ2-7
CASSSRQAPSDEQYF TRBV12-3/TRBV12-4 15 TRBJ2-7
CASSLSDGEETQYF TRBV10-1 14 TRBJ2-5
CASSQRQEQNNEQFF TRBV5-1 15 TRBJ2-1
CASSFLRESTDTQYF TRBV28 15 TRBJ2-3
CSASASGGVKETQYF TRBV20-1 15 TRBJ2-5
CAARIALNTGELFF TRBV6-2/TRBV6-3 14 TRBJ2-2
CASSEPGTGNYGYTF TRBV25-1 15 TRBJ1-2
CASRPPGTGNEKLFF TRBV6-1 15 TRBJ1-4
CASSLEVRGLGSPLHF TRBV5-4 16 TRBJ1-6
CASSRERGGELFF TRBV5-1 13 TRBJ2-2
CASSVLTGVDEQFF TRBV5-1 14 TRBJ2-1
CSAQGRGLGTQYF TRBV20-1 13 TRBJ2-5
CASSPTEINGYTF TRBV18 13 TRBJ1-2
CASRRGGRLYNEQFF TRBV11-2 15 TRBJ2-1
CASSQQIYNEQFF TRBV6-1 13 TRBJ2-1
CASSFLRGPYNEQFF TRBV5-1 15 TRBJ2-1
CASSVDGELNTGELFF TRBV9 16 TRBJ2-2
CASSLGQGGGDSGANVLTF TRBV18 19 TRBJ2-6
CASRPGTGKFYGYTF TRBV6-1 15 TRBJ1-2